These 32 T cell receptor beta chains came from one sample sequenced in a study of T-cell reconstitution after alpha-beta-depleted transplantation in children. As it was prepared, the TCRbeta library received unique molecular identifiers. TCRdb re-derived calls from the PCR reads in MiXCR, one entry per CDR3 protein. The sample carries about 240,000 distinct CDR3 sequences, approximately 12% recorded once. The input for sequencing was PBMCs from the stem cell graft donor, taken from the stem cell graft. All receptors come from a human donor who donated a stem cell graft to a child with acute lymphoblastic leukemia.

This clonotype was seen at least ten times. The chain is built from TRBV20-1 and TRBJ1-6; D is undetermined. This CDR3 is built from 16 residues. Between the trimmed V and J ends, which lost 6 bases and 0 bases, there was a span of 15 bases. CDR1 is DFQATT, CDR2 SNEGSKA, per germline (reference sequence). The CDR3 DNA reads TGCAGTGCGAAACCGGGCCTTAGCTCCTATAATTCACCCCTCCACTTT. Translated, it gives CSAKPGLSSYNSPLHF.

This clonotype was counted ten times or more. V and J are TRBV29-1 and TRBJ2-7, with TRBD2 matching over 11 bases. With V trimmed by 6 bases and J by 2 bases, 3 bases remained unmatched. Per the germline V gene, CDR1 is SQVTM and CDR2 is ANQGSEA. This CDR3 is built from 13 residues. CDR3 sequence reads: CSVLAGGAYEQYF. CDR3 nucleotide sequence: TGCAGCGTGTTAGCGGGAGGGGCCTACGAGCAGTACTTC.

This clonotype was recorded once. A much larger clonotype is one base distant, so this may be a read error. This chain links TRBV5-1 with TRBJ2-3, with 9 positions matching TRBD2. V lost 4 bases and J lost 1; bases outside the gene matches: 10. The germline V gene has CDR1 SGHRS and CDR2 YFSETQ. This CDR3 contains 17 residues. CDR3 loop: CASSPGLASVRTDTQYF. The DNA of the CDR3 is TGCGCCAGCAGCCCGGGACTAGCCTCCGTCCGCACAGATACGCAGTATTTT.

This clonotype has at least ten counts. J is TRBJ1-3 and V is TRBV12-3 or TRBV12-4; D unclear. The CDR3 runs 12 residues. V shed 6 bases and J shed 4 bases, with 7 bases lying between them. The CDR3 DNA reads TGTGCCAGCAGAGCCCGGGGAAACACCATATATTTT. This codes for CASRARGNTIYF.

This clonotype was recorded many times. V and J are TRBV27 and TRBJ2-5; TRBD2 agrees at 8 bases. CDR1 and CDR2 (germline): MNHEY, SMNVEV (reference sequence). The CDR3 covers 12 residues. V trimming: 5 bases; J trimming: 13 bases; junction bases outside the gene matches: 9. In DNA, the CDR3 is TGTGCCAGCAGTCCCGGGGGGGCATTATGGTACTTC. Amino acids: CASSPGGALWYF.

This clonotype came up many times. The gene calls are TRBV29-1 and TRBJ1-6; D possibly corresponds to TRBD1 (5 bases). Trimming took off 4 bases at V and 9 bases at J, with 13 bases between the two ends. Germline loops: CDR1 SQVTM, CDR2 ANQGSEA. The CDR3 contains 13 residues. The CDR3 bases are TGCAGCGTTGGGGGAGGGAGGGGTTCACCCCTCCACTTT. Translated: CSVGGGRGSPLHF.

This clonotype occurred many times. V gene TRBV10-3 combines with J gene TRBJ2-7; D not resolved. Trimming removed 8 bases from V and 4 bases from J, with 18 bases in between. The CDR3 consists of 14 residues. The V gene's germline CDR1 is ENHRY and CDR2 SYGVKD. Here the CDR3 DNA reads TGTGCCATCGCGCACGACCGTAACAAATACGAGCAGTACTTC. As protein: CAIAHDRNKYEQYF.

This clonotype was detected many times. DNA of the CDR3: TGTGCCATCAGTCCTGGGATAGAGCAGTTCTTC. The encoded protein is CAISPGIEQFF. The gene calls are TRBV10-3 and TRBJ2-1; D unresolved. The CDR3 extends over 11 amino acids. V was pared by 5 bases and J by 10 bases, with 9 bases between. The germline gives CDR1 ENHRY, CDR2 SYGVKD.

This sequence joins TRBV27 and TRBJ2-3; TRBD2 matches at 7 bases. CDR3 size: 14 residues. In germline, CDR1 is MNHEY, CDR2 SMNVEV (reference sequence). With V trimmed by 3 bases and J by 7 bases, 7 bases remained unmatched. As DNA, the CDR3 is TGTGCCAGCAGTTTCTCTAGCGGTGTCTATACGCAGTATTTT. It encodes CASSFSSGVYTQYF.

This clonotype was seen at least ten times. The chain recombines TRBV11-2 with TRBJ1-1; 8 bases fit TRBD1. This CDR3 is 15 amino acids long. V lost 5 bases, J lost 5 bases, and 10 bases stayed unmatched. Germline CDR1 reads SGHAT; CDR2 reads FQNNGV. Here the CDR3 DNA reads TGTGCCAGCAGCGAACGACAGGGGAGATGGACTGAAGCTTTCTTT. Residues: CASSERQGRWTEAFF.

This clonotype showed up many times. The rearrangement links TRBV27 to TRBJ2-7; 8 bases line up with TRBD1. The CDR3 has 16 amino acids. Trimming took 5 bases from V and 2 from J; bases not matched to a gene: 11. Germline loops: CDR1 MNHEY, CDR2 SMNVEV (reference sequence). CDR3 sequence: CASSLRPGQATYEQYF. The CDR3 DNA reads TGTGCCAGCAGTCTACGACCGGGACAGGCAACCTACGAGCAGTACTTC.

The table lists this clonotype with a few counts. The chain carries TRBV10-3 and TRBJ2-7; the D is unclear. CDR3 length: 14 amino acids. Germline assignment: CDR1 ENHRY and CDR2 SYGVKD. Trimming pared 3 bases from V and 2 bases from J, leaving 11 bases between. As DNA, the CDR3 is TGTGCCATCAGTGAATTACAAAAGACCTACGAGCAGTACTTC. It encodes CAISELQKTYEQYF.

The chain has TRBV10-3 and TRBJ2-7, with TRBD1 identical over 8 bases. V shed 4 bases, J shed 2 bases, and the junction held 4 bases outside the gene matches. Germline V gene data show CDR1 as ENHRY and CDR2 as SYGVKD. This CDR3 is 14 amino acids long. The DNA for the CDR3 is TGTGCCATCAGTGTGGACAGGGTCACCTACGAGCAGTACTTC. Its protein is CAISVDRVTYEQYF.

This clonotype was detected ten times or more. The CDR3 loop reads CASSQGQTGGSYEQYF. CDR3 DNA: TGTGCCAGCAGCCAGGGCCAGACAGGGGGAAGTTACGAGCAGTACTTC. J is TRBJ2-7 and V is TRBV4-2; 9 bases align to TRBD1. Germline CDR1 and CDR2: LGHNA and YNFKEQ. V lost 3 bases, J lost 4 bases, and 10 bases stayed unmatched. The CDR3 has 16 residues.

This clonotype appeared many times. This rearrangement joins TRBV9 to TRBJ2-1; 7 bases fit TRBD2. The CDR3 totals 21 residues. Per germline, CDR1 SGDLS and CDR2 YYNGEE. Trimming cost V 6 bases and J 2 bases; bases outside gene matches: 26. CDR3: CASTAPGGTSDIGSTYNEQFF. In nucleotides, the CDR3 is TGTGCCAGCACCGCACCCGGCGGAACTAGCGACATAGGCTCCACCTACAATGAGCAGTTCTTC.

There are many counts of this clonotype. The chain has TRBV29-1 and TRBJ2-1; maybe TRBD1 (5 bases). The CDR3 consists of 16 residues. V gave up 1 base and J gave up 4 bases, with 17 bases separating them. Germline V CDR1 and CDR2: SQVTM, ANQGSEA. CDR3 bases: TGCAGCGTTGAAGTATACACCATTAGACAGTACAATGAGCAGTTCTTC. Amino acid sequence: CSVEVYTIRQYNEQFF.

This clonotype came up many times. This chain joins TRBV6-5 and TRBJ2-1; 7 bases align to TRBD1. CDR3 length: 15 amino acids. The J segment lost 8 bases and the V segment lost 4 bases, leaving 11 bases of the junction unmatched. Germline V gene sequence: CDR1 MNHEY, CDR2 SVGAGI. The CDR3 here is CASSFGTGVLDEQFF. CDR3 coding DNA: TGTGCCAGCAGTTTTGGAACAGGGGTGTTGGATGAGCAGTTCTTC.

The sample holds many counts of this clonotype. The gene calls are TRBV29-1 and TRBJ2-7, with TRBD2 identical over 13 bases. Germline V gene data show CDR1 as SQVTM and CDR2 as ANQGSEA. The CDR3 contains 14 residues. After removal of 1 base from V and 5 bases from J, the junction contained 2 bases not matched to a gene. Here the CDR3 DNA reads TGCAGCGTTGAAGGGACTAGCGGGAGAGACGAGCAGTACTTC. Amino acids: CSVEGTSGRDEQYF.

This clonotype was detected many times. V usage is TRBV11-1 and J usage is TRBJ1-6; 7 positions agree with TRBD1. The CDR3 extends over 18 amino acids. The trim removed 2 bases at V and 7 bases at J, leaving 14 bases unmatched. Germline V gives CDR1 SGHAT, CDR2 FQDESV (reference sequence). CDR3 residues: CASSLRPQGGRVNSPLHF. The CDR3 nucleotides read TGTGCCAGCAGCTTACGTCCCCAAGGGGGCCGGGTGAATTCACCCCTCCACTTT.

In its sample, this clonotype was seen a few times. The chain links TRBV12-3 or TRBV12-4 to TRBJ2-5; 8 bases agree with TRBD2. CDR3 length equals 14 residues. V dropped 9 bases and J dropped 1; count of bases not matched to a gene: 7. The CDR3 reads CASRTSSRQETQYF. Here the CDR3 DNA reads TGTGCCAGTCGGACTAGCTCCCGCCAAGAGACCCAGTACTTC.

At least ten counts were recorded for this clonotype. The chain is built from TRBV29-1 and TRBJ2-3; 14 positions match TRBD2. Germline V CDR1 and CDR2: SQVTM, ANQGSEA. The CDR3 loop spans 16 amino acids. Unmatched junction bases numbered 9, after V lost 6 bases and J lost 4 bases. The CDR3 sequence: CSVVGLAGVSPDTQYF. The CDR3 coding sequence is TGCAGCGTGGTGGGACTAGCGGGAGTGTCCCCAGATACGCAGTATTTT.

Turning to this clonotype: This clone may be a read error of a much larger clone one base away. The V and J genes are TRBV29-1 and TRBJ1-2; weak D call: TRBD1 (6 bases). Per the germline V gene, CDR1 is SQVTM and CDR2 is ANQGSEA. The V gene lost 8 bases and the J gene lost 6 bases, with 13 bases spanning the gap. This CDR3 has 11 amino acids. The CDR3 loop reads CSLRQEDGYTF. CDR3 in DNA: TGCAGCTTAAGACAGGAGGATGGCTACACCTTC.

This clonotype was picked up many times. V gene TRBV5-6 combines with J gene TRBJ2-2; tentatively, D is TRBD1 or TRBD2 (7 bases each). The CDR3 extends over 16 amino acids. Looked up from germline, CDR1 is SGHDT and CDR2 is YYEEEE. Between the trimmed V and J ends, which lost 4 bases and 6 bases, there was a span of 19 bases. In DNA, the CDR3 is TGTGCCAGCAGCCTGGAGCTGGCAGGGGGGGCCGGGGAGCTGTTTTTT. Translating gives CASSLELAGGAGELFF.

At least ten counts were recorded for this clonotype. The rearrangement uses TRBV18 and TRBJ2-7; perhaps TRBD2 as D (5 bases). With 3 bases removed from V and 6 bases from J, the gap between germline ends came to 6 bases. This CDR3 has 11 residues. Germline V gives CDR1 KGHSH, CDR2 LQKENI. As DNA, the CDR3 is TGTGCCAGCTCACCTGCGGGCGAGCAGTACTTC. Protein: CASSPAGEQYF.

This clonotype appeared many times. The chain has TRBV3-1 and TRBJ1-2; D gene ambiguous. The germline V gene has CDR1 LGHDT and CDR2 YNNKEL (reference sequence). V was shortened by 2 bases and J by 4 bases, with 14 bases between the two germline ends. The CDR3 contains 15 residues. The CDR3 sequence is CASSQHDRLLYGYTF. Written as DNA, the CDR3 is TGTGCCAGCAGCCAACACGACCGACTGCTCTATGGCTACACCTTC.

The table lists this clonotype with many counts. The CDR3 protein is CASSEYGDRSSYEQYF. DNA of the CDR3: TGTGCCAGCAGTGAATATGGGGACAGAAGCTCCTACGAGCAGTACTTC. The chain combines TRBV25-1 with TRBJ2-7; TRBD1 matches 7 bases. V lost 0 bases, J lost 0 bases, and 5 bases stayed unmatched. The CDR3 runs to 16 residues. Germline CDR1 and CDR2: MGHDK and SYGVNS.

This clonotype was recorded at least ten times. CDR3 DNA sequence: TGTGCCAGCAGTCCTACGGACAGGGCTCGCTACGAGCAGTACTTC. This sequence encodes CASSPTDRARYEQYF. The chain recombines TRBV12-3 or TRBV12-4 with TRBJ2-7, with 8 bases fitting TRBD1. The CDR3 has 15 residues. The trim removed 5 bases at V and 3 bases at J, leaving 9 bases unmatched.

This clonotype was seen a few times. This sequence joins TRBV18 and TRBJ2-5; TRBD2 aligns across 9 bases. With V trimmed by 4 bases and J by 5 bases, 8 bases remained unmatched. The CDR3 length is 15 residues. CDR1 is KGHSH, CDR2 LQKENI, per germline. DNA of the CDR3: TGTGCCAGCTCACTTCGGACTAGCGACGGGGAGACCCAGTACTTC. Translated, it gives CASSLRTSDGETQYF.

This clonotype has a count of ten or more. V is TRBV20-1 and J is TRBJ1-5; 8 bases are shared with TRBD1. V was clipped by 2 bases and J by 1 base; unmatched bases: 1. From germline, CDR1 is DFQATT and CDR2 SNEGSKA (reference sequence). CDR3 length equals 14 residues. CDR3 DNA sequence: TGCAGTGCTAGACGGACAGGGAGCAATCAGCCCCAGCATTTT. Protein sequence: CSARRTGSNQPQHF.

The sample holds many counts of this clonotype. This chain uses TRBV20-1 with TRBJ2-1, with TRBD2 matching 10 bases. Germline V lookup: CDR1 DFQATT, CDR2 SNEGSKA (reference sequence). After removal of 5 bases from V and 3 bases from J, the junction contained 7 bases not matched to a gene. This CDR3 contains 15 residues. CDR3 sequence: CSAVPTSGNYNEQFF. In DNA, the CDR3 is TGCAGTGCTGTCCCCACTAGCGGGAACTACAATGAGCAGTTCTTC.

This clonotype was detected ten times or more. The chain links TRBV6-1 to TRBJ1-2; D unclear. The V gene's germline CDR1 is MNHNS and CDR2 SASEGT. V lost 0 bases and J lost 2, with 7 bases in between. The CDR3 has 14 residues. CDR3 amino acids: CASSEAGPNYGYTF. The DNA for the CDR3 is TGTGCCAGCAGTGAAGCAGGGCCCAACTATGGCTACACCTTC.

This clonotype was seen ten or more times. This chain links TRBV20-1 with TRBJ2-4, with 10 bases matching TRBD2. CDR1 and CDR2 from the germline V gene are DFQATT and SNEGSKA (reference sequence). V was pared by 7 bases and J by 8 bases, with 17 bases of the junction left unmatched. This CDR3 has 16 residues. CDR3 region: CSVRGLAGARRDIQYF. In nucleotides, the CDR3 is TGCAGTGTAAGAGGTCTAGCGGGGGCTCGGCGGGACATTCAGTACTTC.